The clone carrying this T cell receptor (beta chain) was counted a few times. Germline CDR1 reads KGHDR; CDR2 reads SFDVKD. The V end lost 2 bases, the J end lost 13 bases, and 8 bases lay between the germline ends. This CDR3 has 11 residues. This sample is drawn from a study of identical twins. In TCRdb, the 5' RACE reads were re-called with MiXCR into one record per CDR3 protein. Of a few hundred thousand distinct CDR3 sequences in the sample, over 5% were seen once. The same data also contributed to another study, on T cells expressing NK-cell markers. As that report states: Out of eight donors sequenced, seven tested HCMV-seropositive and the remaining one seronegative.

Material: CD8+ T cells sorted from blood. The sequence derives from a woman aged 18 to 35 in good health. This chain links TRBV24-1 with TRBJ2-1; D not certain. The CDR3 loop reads CATSDSNLQFF. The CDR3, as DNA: TGTGCCACCAGTGATTCCAACCTTCAGTTCTTC.